This is a list of T cell receptor beta chains from one sample in a study of technical replicates of blood from a few donors. TCRdb's table, derived via immunoSEQ multiplex PCR, lists solely in-frame clones and lacks some. Here the sample spans about 73,000 clones, 90% being singletons. The sample was PBMCs. These receptors originate from a human donor in good health. Some clones in this sample may be carry-over from other donors' samples. Each CDR3 is given with its conserved first and last residue. Each record gives: J gene, V gene, clone size, D gene, CDR3 protein, CDR3 DNA. The D gene is left open where the match is weak. Only some rows state a clone size, as once, few, many or a class for expanded clones.

J gene: TRBJ1-1
V gene: TRBV5-6
clone size: .
D gene: .
CDR3 protein: CASSLDSGGTEAFF
CDR3 DNA: TGTGCCAGCAGCTTGGATTCCGGGGGCACTGAAGCTTTCTTT

J gene: TRBJ2-4
V gene: TRBV7-4
clone size: .
D gene: TRBD1
CDR3 protein: CASSEPGQGTPNCSNIQYF
CDR3 DNA: TGTGCCAGCAGCGAACCGGGACAGGGAACTCCCAACTGCTCTAACATTCAGTACTTC

J gene: TRBJ2-7
V gene: TRBV7-7
clone size: .
D gene: TRBD1
CDR3 protein: CASSYDRGSEQYF
CDR3 DNA: TGTGCCAGCAGCTACGACAGGGGCAGCGAGCAGTACTTC

J gene: TRBJ2-2
V gene: TRBV6-4
clone size: .
D gene: TRBD2
CDR3 protein: CASSEFAGGLNTGELFF
CDR3 DNA: TGTGCCAGCAGTGAGTTCGCGGGGGGGCTGAACACCGGGGAGCTGTTTTTT

J gene: TRBJ1-5
V gene: TRBV2
clone size: few
D gene: .
CDR3 protein: CASSDTGQPQHF
CDR3 DNA: TGTGCCAGCAGTGACACAGGGCAGCCCCAGCATTTT

J gene: TRBJ2-7
V gene: TRBV9
clone size: .
D gene: .
CDR3 protein: CASSVGWQGVYEQYF
CDR3 DNA: TGTGCCAGCAGCGTAGGGTGGCAGGGTGTCTACGAGCAGTACTTC

J gene: TRBJ2-5
V gene: TRBV2
clone size: .
D gene: TRBD2
CDR3 protein: CASRGTSGSRRETQYF
CDR3 DNA: TGTGCCAGCAGGGGGACTAGCGGGAGTAGGCGAGAGACCCAGTACTTC

J gene: TRBJ2-3
V gene: TRBV2
clone size: .
D gene: TRBD2
CDR3 protein: CASSRLAGALTDTQYF
CDR3 DNA: TGTGCCAGCAGCCGACTAGCGGGGGCCCTCACAGATACGCAGTATTTT

J gene: TRBJ2-7
V gene: TRBV5-5
clone size: few
D gene: TRBD2
CDR3 protein: CASSLVLAGTREQYF
CDR3 DNA: TGTGCCAGCAGCTTGGTACTAGCGGGGACTCGCGAGCAGTACTTC

J gene: TRBJ2-7
V gene: TRBV11-1
clone size: .
D gene: TRBD2
CDR3 protein: CASSLAGGPYEQYF
CDR3 DNA: TGTGCCAGCAGCTTAGCGGGAGGGCCCTACGAGCAGTACTTC

J gene: TRBJ2-1
V gene: TRBV5-1
clone size: .
D gene: TRBD1
CDR3 protein: CASSQGQGGNNEQFF
CDR3 DNA: TGCGCCAGCAGCCAGGGACAGGGGGGTAATAATGAGCAGTTCTTC

J gene: TRBJ2-1
V gene: TRBV7-2
clone size: once
D gene: TRBD2
CDR3 protein: CASSSQGLAGGSYNEQFF
CDR3 DNA: TGTGCCAGCAGCTCCCAAGGACTAGCGGGGGGATCCTACAATGAGCAGTTCTTC

J gene: TRBJ1-1
V gene: TRBV15
clone size: .
D gene: .
CDR3 protein: CATIAGDRLNTEAFF
CDR3 DNA: TGTGCCACCATCGCGGGTGACAGGTTGAACACTGAAGCTTTCTTT

J gene: TRBJ2-5
V gene: TRBV7-3
clone size: .
D gene: .
CDR3 protein: CASSLGAGPQETQYF
CDR3 DNA: TGTGCCAGCAGCTTAGGGGCAGGGCCTCAAGAGACCCAGTACTTC

J gene: TRBJ2-7
V gene: TRBV6-5
clone size: .
D gene: .
CDR3 protein: CASRRGGEQYF
CDR3 DNA: TGTGCCAGCAGGAGGGGAGGCGAGCAGTACTTC

J gene: TRBJ2-7
V gene: TRBV5-1
clone size: .
D gene: TRBD2
CDR3 protein: CASSLTSGTLGQYF
CDR3 DNA: TGCGCCAGCAGTCTGACTAGCGGGACCCTCGGGCAGTACTTC

J gene: TRBJ2-7
V gene: TRBV7-2
clone size: .
D gene: .
CDR3 protein: CASSLVLAAPQYHEQYF
CDR3 DNA: TGTGCCAGCAGCTTAGTTCTAGCCGCCCCGCAGTACCACGAGCAGTACTTC

J gene: TRBJ2-3
V gene: TRBV4-1
clone size: once
D gene: TRBD2
CDR3 protein: CASSQRGGVEDTQYF
CDR3 DNA: TGCGCCAGCAGCCAGAGGGGAGGGGTGGAAGATACGCAGTATTTT

J gene: TRBJ2-3
V gene: TRBV7-2
clone size: .
D gene: TRBD2
CDR3 protein: CASSLTSGRGDTQYF
CDR3 DNA: TGTGCCAGCAGCTTAACTAGCGGGAGAGGAGATACGCAGTATTTT

J gene: TRBJ2-7
V gene: TRBV6-6
clone size: once
D gene: .
CDR3 protein: CASSYGRDLEQYF
CDR3 DNA: TGTGCCAGCAGTTATGGGCGGGATTTAGAGCAGTACTTC

J gene: TRBJ2-3
V gene: TRBV7-9
clone size: once
D gene: TRBD1
CDR3 protein: CASTRDRVADTQYF
CDR3 DNA: TGTGCCAGCACCCGAGACAGGGTGGCAGATACGCAGTATTTT

J gene: TRBJ1-6
V gene: TRBV6-1
clone size: .
D gene: .
CDR3 protein: CASSAGLGSYNSPLHF
CDR3 DNA: TGTGCCAGCAGTGCGGGTTTGGGCTCCTATAATTCACCCCTCCACTTT

J gene: TRBJ2-1
V gene: TRBV7-6
clone size: .
D gene: TRBD2
CDR3 protein: CASSLGTSAHGEQFF
CDR3 DNA: TGTGCCAGCAGCTTAGGGACTAGCGCCCATGGGGAGCAGTTCTTC

J gene: TRBJ2-7
V gene: TRBV27
clone size: .
D gene: .
CDR3 protein: CASSFFGGTPYEQYF
CDR3 DNA: TGTGCCAGCAGTTTCTTTGGGGGCACCCCCTACGAGCAGTACTTC

J gene: TRBJ2-2
V gene: TRBV7-2
clone size: .
D gene: TRBD2
CDR3 protein: CASSSASGRYTGELFF
CDR3 DNA: TGTGCCAGCAGCTCCGCTAGCGGGAGGTACACCGGGGAGCTGTTTTTT

J gene: TRBJ1-6
V gene: TRBV18
clone size: .
D gene: .
CDR3 protein: CASTSGGRVPLHF
CDR3 DNA: TGTGCCAGCACGAGCGGGGGGCGGGTACCCCTCCACTTT

J gene: TRBJ1-5
V gene: TRBV7-6
clone size: once
D gene: .
CDR3 protein: CASSLEGGAGTQHF
CDR3 DNA: TGTGCCAGCAGCTTAGAGGGCGGTGCAGGGACCCAGCATTTT

J gene: TRBJ1-1
V gene: TRBV7-2
clone size: .
D gene: TRBD1
CDR3 protein: CASSKGQANTEAFF
CDR3 DNA: TGTGCCAGCAGCAAAGGACAGGCGAACACTGAAGCTTTCTTT

J gene: TRBJ1-2
V gene: TRBV29-1
clone size: .
D gene: .
CDR3 protein: CSVSQVGYGYTF
CDR3 DNA: TGCAGCGTTTCACAGGTTGGGTATGGCTACACCTTC

J gene: TRBJ1-5
V gene: TRBV7-2
clone size: .
D gene: TRBD1
CDR3 protein: CASTWTGGQPQHF
CDR3 DNA: TGTGCCAGCACTTGGACAGGGGGTCAGCCCCAGCATTTT

J gene: TRBJ1-5
V gene: TRBV19
clone size: once
D gene: TRBD1
CDR3 protein: CASEAYRGSARQPQHF
CDR3 DNA: TGTGCCAGCGAAGCCTACAGGGGGTCCGCGCGTCAGCCCCAGCATTTT

J gene: TRBJ1-3
V gene: TRBV5-4
clone size: .
D gene: .
CDR3 protein: CASSSFDSRSGNTIYF
CDR3 DNA: TGTGCCAGCAGCTCGTTTGACAGCCGCTCTGGAAACACCATATATTTT

J gene: TRBJ1-2
V gene: TRBV2
clone size: .
D gene: .
CDR3 protein: CASSNGIYGYTF
CDR3 DNA: TGTGCCAGCAGTAACGGGATCTACGGCTACACCTTC

J gene: TRBJ2-3
V gene: TRBV7-2
clone size: .
D gene: .
CDR3 protein: CASSKELLSTDTQYF
CDR3 DNA: TGTGCCAGCAGCAAAGAACTATTAAGCACAGATACGCAGTATTTT

J gene: TRBJ2-3
V gene: TRBV9
clone size: once
D gene: .
CDR3 protein: CASSVAPVSTDTQYF
CDR3 DNA: TGTGCCAGCAGCGTAGCCCCCGTCAGCACAGATACGCAGTATTTT

J gene: TRBJ2-7
V gene: TRBV6-1
clone size: .
D gene: TRBD1
CDR3 protein: CASSEPGQGLREQYF
CDR3 DNA: TGTGCCAGCAGTGAGCCGGGACAGGGCCTTCGCGAGCAGTACTTC

J gene: TRBJ1-2
V gene: TRBV29-1
clone size: .
D gene: .
CDR3 protein: CSVEAGDIYGYTF
CDR3 DNA: TGCAGCGTTGAGGCGGGAGACATATATGGCTACACCTTC

J gene: TRBJ2-3
V gene: TRBV2
clone size: .
D gene: TRBD2
CDR3 protein: CASSESTSGSTDTQYF
CDR3 DNA: TGTGCCAGCAGTGAGTCGACTAGCGGTAGCACAGATACGCAGTATTTT

J gene: TRBJ2-1
V gene: TRBV29-1
clone size: .
D gene: TRBD2
CDR3 protein: CSIISSGGARNEQFF
CDR3 DNA: TGCAGCATCATTTCTAGCGGGGGGGCCAGGAATGAGCAGTTCTTC

J gene: TRBJ2-2
V gene: TRBV19
clone size: .
D gene: .
CDR3 protein: CASSIQGGRNTGELFF
CDR3 DNA: TGTGCCAGTAGTATTCAAGGCGGTAGGAACACCGGGGAGCTGTTTTTT

J gene: TRBJ2-2
V gene: TRBV9
clone size: .
D gene: TRBD2
CDR3 protein: CASSVAKLLAGFTGELFF
CDR3 DNA: TGTGCCAGCAGCGTAGCTAAGTTACTAGCGGGATTCACCGGGGAGCTGTTTTTT

J gene: TRBJ2-1
V gene: TRBV5-6
clone size: .
D gene: .
CDR3 protein: CASTLEYEQFF
CDR3 DNA: TGTGCCAGCACCCTAGAATATGAGCAGTTCTTC